Following are 24 T cell receptor beta chains from one sample sequenced in a study of blood T cell repertoires in COVID-19. Libraries were prepared by immunoSEQ multiplex PCR; TCRdb keeps only in-frame clonotypes and omits some of them. Of around 300,000 clones in the sample, around 91% were seen once. Source material: PBMCs or T cells enriched from blood (not recorded which). The receptors stem from a woman younger than 35 with acute COVID-19.

This chain connects TRBV27 to TRBJ2-7; D possibly corresponds to TRBD2 (6 bases). The CDR3 sequence is 14 residues long. CDR1 is MNHEY, CDR2 SMNVEV, per germline (reference sequence). V lost 8 bases and J lost 0, with 14 bases in between. Here the CDR3 DNA reads TGTGCCAGCCTGCCTGAAGCGGGCTCCTACGAGCAGTACTTC. This encodes CASLPEAGSYEQYF.

The genes are TRBV7-9 and TRBJ2-5; D is possibly TRBD1 (5 bases). V lost 7 bases to trimming and J lost 0 bases, with 21 bases between them. This CDR3 comprises 17 residues. Germline V CDR1 and CDR2: SEHNR, FQNEAQ (reference sequence). This chain's CDR3 is CASTSVFVTEYQETQYF. DNA for the CDR3: TGTGCCAGCACCAGTGTCTTCGTGACAGAGTACCAAGAGACCCAGTACTTC.

This clone has just one count. The V call is TRBV6-5, the J call TRBJ1-2; TRBD1 matches at 7 bases. J was trimmed by 2 bases and V by 4 bases; bases with no gene match: 10. The germline V gene has CDR1 MNHEY and CDR2 SVGAGI. The CDR3 runs 16 residues. CDR3 in DNA: TGTGCCAGCAGTTTCTCACGGACAGGTGGAAACTATGGCTACACCTTC. Amino acid sequence: CASSFSRTGGNYGYTF.

The J gene is TRBJ1-3, the V gene TRBV30; D is possibly TRBD1 (5 bases). V lost 0 bases, J lost 1 base, and 10 bases lay in between. From germline, CDR1 is GTSNPN and CDR2 SVGIG (reference sequence). The CDR3 runs 15 residues. Here the CDR3 reads CAWSVRGGSGNTIYF. CDR3 coding DNA: TGTGCCTGGAGTGTACGGGGGGGTTCTGGAAACACCATATATTTT.

This chain connects TRBV5-1 to TRBJ2-3; 11 bases are shared with TRBD2. CDR3 size: 14 residues. Germline loops: CDR1 SGHRS, CDR2 YFSETQ. The V and J ends lost 0 bases and 6 bases, in that order; junction bases with no gene match: 0. As DNA, the CDR3 is TGCGCCAGCAGCTTGGCTAGCGGGAGGGATACGCAGTATTTT. This encodes CASSLASGRDTQYF.

The chain uses TRBV7-9 and TRBJ1-2, with 8 nucleotides matching TRBD1. Trimming took 4 bases from V and 2 from J; bases not matched to a gene: 3. This CDR3 contains 14 residues. Germline loops: CDR1 SEHNR, CDR2 FQNEAQ (reference sequence). Written as DNA, the CDR3 is TGTGCCAGCAGCTCAGGACAGGGAAACTATGGCTACACCTTC. This gives the protein CASSSGQGNYGYTF. Full variable domain (rest looked up from reference TRBV7-9 and TRBJ1-2): DTGVSQNPRHKITKRGQNVTFRCDPISEHNRLYWYRQTLGQGPEFLTYFQNEAQLEKSRLLSDRFSAERPKGSFSTLEIQRTEQGDSAMYLCASSSGQGNYGYTFGSGTRLTVV.

The chain recombines TRBV6-1 with TRBJ2-1; 12 bases fit TRBD1. The CDR3 covers 16 residues. Germline CDR1 and CDR2: MNHNS and SASEGT. The J segment lost 7 bases and the V segment lost 3 bases, leaving 7 bases of the junction unmatched. The CDR3 sequence: CASSDPGQGARNEQFF. The CDR3 region has the DNA TGTGCCAGCAGTGATCCGGGACAGGGGGCGCGAAATGAGCAGTTCTTC.

The gene calls are TRBV18 and TRBJ1-3, with D possibly matching TRBD1 (5 bases). Trimming left V 2 bases short and J 4 bases short, with 18 bases between. The germline V gene has CDR1 KGHSH and CDR2 LQKENI. The CDR3 length is 17 residues. CDR3: CASSPNLGAAGGNTIYF. For the CDR3, the DNA is TGTGCCAGCTCACCAAACCTCGGGGCCGCGGGAGGAAACACCATATATTTT.

The genes are TRBV30 and TRBJ2-7, with TRBD2 matching 10 bases. Germline CDR1 and CDR2: GTSNPN and SVGIG (reference sequence). CDR3 length: 12 residues. Trimming cost V 5 bases and J 4 bases; bases outside gene matches: 2. CDR3 sequence: CAWGLAVYEQYF. The CDR3 coding sequence is TGTGCCTGGGGACTAGCGGTATACGAGCAGTACTTC.

This clone was picked up one time. The CDR3 is CASSRPGGEKLFF. The CDR3 DNA reads as TGTGCCAGCAGCCGACCAGGGGGGGAAAAACTGTTTTTT. V is TRBV3-1 (or the pseudogene TRBV3-2) and J is TRBJ1-4, with 7 bases identical to TRBD1. J was trimmed by 8 bases and V by 4 bases; bases with no gene match: 4. Germline assignment: CDR1 LGHDT and CDR2 YNNKEL (reference sequence). CDR3 size: 13 residues.

CDR3 amino acids: CASISTSGYEQYF. The DNA for the CDR3 is TGTGCCAGCATCAGCACTAGCGGTTACGAGCAGTACTTC. This chain uses TRBV6-5 with TRBJ2-7; 8 bases are shared with TRBD2. CDR1 is MNHEY, CDR2 SVGAGI, per germline. This CDR3 has 13 amino acids. J was trimmed by 4 bases and V by 7 bases; bases with no gene match: 6.

The chain has TRBV5-6 and TRBJ2-7; 8 bases match TRBD1. J gave up 3 bases and V 0 bases, and 8 bases lay outside the gene matches. CDR1 is SGHDT, CDR2 YYEEEE, per germline. The length of the CDR3 is 16 residues. The CDR3 DNA sequence: TGTGCCAGCAGCTTGGTAGGTAGGGACAGGTACTACGAGCAGTACTTC. Its translation: CASSLVGRDRYYEQYF.

V usage is TRBV7-2 and J usage is TRBJ2-2; TRBD2 agrees at 11 bases. The germline V gene encodes CDR1 SGHTA and CDR2 FQGNSA. V lost 4 bases, J lost 4 bases, and 5 bases stayed unmatched. The CDR3 spans 16 residues. The CDR3 nucleotides are TGTGCCAGCAGCTACGATCTAGCGGGAGGCACCGGGGAGCTGTTTTTT. It yields the protein CASSYDLAGGTGELFF.

The chain carries TRBV27 and TRBJ2-7, with a weak D call TRBD2 (5 bases). V was trimmed by 3 bases and J by 4 bases, leaving 7 bases between them. The CDR3 covers 12 residues. Germline values: CDR1 MNHEY, CDR2 SMNVEV (reference sequence). The CDR3 coding sequence is TGTGCCAGCAGTTTCTCGGGGTACGAGCAGTACTTC. It is translated as CASSFSGYEQYF.

The chain combines TRBV5-1 with TRBJ1-2, with no clear D. Looked up from germline, CDR1 is SGHRS and CDR2 is YFSETQ. Trimming removed 0 bases from V and 7 bases from J, with 10 bases in between. This CDR3 comprises 13 residues. DNA for the CDR3: TGCGCCAGCAGCTTGGGGGCAGGTGCTGGCTACACCTTC. It encodes CASSLGAGAGYTF. The complete variable domain, with remaining parts taken from reference TRBV5-1 and TRBJ1-2, reads KAGVTQTPRYLIKTRGQQVTLSCSPISGHRSVSWYQQTPGQGLQFLFEYFSETQRNKGNFPGRFSGRQFSNSRSEMNVSTLELGDSALYLCASSLGAGAGYTFGSGTRLTVV.

In nucleotides, the CDR3 is TGTGCCAGCAGTTTGAGACAGGGATCGAACTATGGCTACACCTTC. Translating gives CASSLRQGSNYGYTF. This chain links TRBV27 with TRBJ1-2, with TRBD1 matching over 7 bases. Looked up from germline, CDR1 is MNHEY and CDR2 is SMNVEV (reference sequence). J lost 2 bases, V lost 3 bases, and 6 bases had no gene match. This CDR3 spans 15 amino acids.

The chain uses TRBV4-1 and TRBJ2-7; 13 bases line up with TRBD2. The CDR3 sequence is 17 residues long. The trim removed 3 bases at V and 2 bases at J, leaving 7 bases unmatched. Germline CDR1 MGHRA, CDR2 YSYEKL. The CDR3 bases are TGCGCCAGCAGCCATCCTGGGACTAGCGGGGCGACCTACGAGCAGTACTTC. Translation gives CASSHPGTSGATYEQYF.

The chain recombines TRBV4-1 with TRBJ2-1; D might be TRBD2 (6 bases). V gave up 1 base and J gave up 8 bases, with 18 bases separating them. The CDR3 consists of 16 residues. Looked up from germline, CDR1 is MGHRA and CDR2 is YSYEKL. The chain's CDR3 is CASSQASRLGKDEQFF. CDR3 nucleotides: TGCGCCAGCAGCCAAGCTTCCCGACTAGGGAAGGATGAGCAGTTCTTC.

This sequence joins TRBV7-9 and TRBJ2-5; a weak D match, TRBD2 (6 bases). From germline, CDR1 is SEHNR and CDR2 FQNEAQ (reference sequence). The CDR3 extends over 14 amino acids. Trimming left V 3 bases short and J 5 bases short, with 13 bases between. The CDR3 region is CASSFGSGTETQYF. In DNA, the CDR3 is TGTGCCAGCAGCTTCGGTAGCGGCACGGAGACCCAGTACTTC.

This clone has just one count. The chain recombines TRBV19 with TRBJ2-3; the match to TRBD1 covers 11 bases. This CDR3 is 13 amino acids long. In germline, CDR1 is LNHDA, CDR2 SQIVND (reference sequence). Trimming at V came to 5 bases and at J to 6 bases, leaving 1 base not matched to a gene. Here the CDR3 DNA reads TGTGCCAGTAGTCGGGACAGGGGGGATACGCAGTATTTT. Its translation is CASSRDRGDTQYF.

The chain is built from TRBV29-1 and TRBJ1-4; 7 bases match TRBD1. The CDR3 totals 12 residues. CDR1 is SQVTM and CDR2 is ANQGSEA in the germline V gene. V was clipped by 6 bases and J by 10 bases; unmatched bases: 8. The CDR3, as DNA: TGCAGCGTAGAGACAGGGATCGGAAAACTGTTTTTT. It codes for CSVETGIGKLFF.

The rearrangement uses TRBV27 and TRBJ2-7, with 8 positions matching TRBD2. The J segment lost 1 base and the V segment lost 6 bases, leaving 5 bases of the junction unmatched. In germline, CDR1 is MNHEY, CDR2 SMNVEV (reference sequence). The CDR3 has 14 amino acids. CDR3 protein: CASSQAGASYEQYF. The CDR3 nucleotides are TGTGCCAGCAGCCAAGCGGGGGCTTCCTACGAGCAGTACTTC.

This clone has just one count. This chain connects TRBV15 to TRBJ2-1; a weak D match, TRBD2 (6 bases). This CDR3 is 16 amino acids long. Germline CDR1 LNHNV, CDR2 YYDKDF (reference sequence). The germline V and J ends were trimmed by 5 bases and 3 bases, with 17 bases remaining between them. The CDR3 here is CATSGGWERDYNEQFF. DNA for the CDR3: TGTGCCACCAGCGGGGGGTGGGAGAGAGACTACAATGAGCAGTTCTTC.

The J gene is TRBJ2-2, the V gene TRBV18; tentatively, D is TRBD1 (6 bases). The CDR3 contains 13 residues. Germline V gives CDR1 KGHSH, CDR2 LQKENI. V was shortened by 6 bases and J by 6 bases, with 11 bases between the two germline ends. This CDR3 is CASSHQGPGELFF. CDR3 coding DNA: TGTGCCAGCTCTCACCAGGGGCCCGGGGAGCTGTTTTTT.